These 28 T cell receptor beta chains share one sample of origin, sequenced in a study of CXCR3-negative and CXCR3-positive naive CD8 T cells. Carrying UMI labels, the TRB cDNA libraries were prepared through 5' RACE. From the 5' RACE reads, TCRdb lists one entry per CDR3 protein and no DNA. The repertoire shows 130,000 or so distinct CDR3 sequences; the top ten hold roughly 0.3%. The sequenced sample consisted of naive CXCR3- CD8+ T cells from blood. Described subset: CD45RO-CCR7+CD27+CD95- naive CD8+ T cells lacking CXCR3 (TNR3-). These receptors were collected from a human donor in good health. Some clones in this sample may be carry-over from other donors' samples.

The CDR3 reads CASSNVHEQFF. The rearrangement links TRBV21-1 to TRBJ2-1. TRBV21-1 is a documented pseudogene. The CDR3 spans 11 residues.

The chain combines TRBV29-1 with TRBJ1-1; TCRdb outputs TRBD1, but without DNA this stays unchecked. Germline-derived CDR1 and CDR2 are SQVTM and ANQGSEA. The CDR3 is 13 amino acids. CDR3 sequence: CSVDWQGNTEAFF.

The CDR3 sequence is CSVIDRNTGELFF. J is TRBJ2-2 and V is TRBV29-1; with no DNA, the TCRdb D assignment of TRBD1 cannot be verified. The CDR3 totals 13 residues. The germline V gene has CDR1 SQVTM and CDR2 ANQGSEA.

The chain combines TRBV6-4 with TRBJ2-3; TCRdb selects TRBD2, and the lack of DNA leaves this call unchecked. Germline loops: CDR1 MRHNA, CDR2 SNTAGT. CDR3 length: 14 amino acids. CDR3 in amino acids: CASSRESATDTQYF.

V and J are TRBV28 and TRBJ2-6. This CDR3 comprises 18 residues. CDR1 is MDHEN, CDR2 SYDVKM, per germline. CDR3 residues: CASSLHTFRGAGANVLTF.

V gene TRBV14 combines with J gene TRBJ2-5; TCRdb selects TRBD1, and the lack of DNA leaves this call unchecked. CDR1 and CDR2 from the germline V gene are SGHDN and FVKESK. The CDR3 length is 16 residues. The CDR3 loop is CASSLTWGTIQETQYF.

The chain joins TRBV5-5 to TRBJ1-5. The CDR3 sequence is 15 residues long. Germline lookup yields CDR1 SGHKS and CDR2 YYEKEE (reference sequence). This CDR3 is CASSLALGSNQPQHF.

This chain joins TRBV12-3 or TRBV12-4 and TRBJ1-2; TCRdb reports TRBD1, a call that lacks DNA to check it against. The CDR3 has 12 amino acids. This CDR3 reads CASTLGGSGYTF.

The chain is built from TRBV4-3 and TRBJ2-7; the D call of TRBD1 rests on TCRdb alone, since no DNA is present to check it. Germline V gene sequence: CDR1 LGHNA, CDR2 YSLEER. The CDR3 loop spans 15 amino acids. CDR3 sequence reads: CASSHARDSIYEQYF.

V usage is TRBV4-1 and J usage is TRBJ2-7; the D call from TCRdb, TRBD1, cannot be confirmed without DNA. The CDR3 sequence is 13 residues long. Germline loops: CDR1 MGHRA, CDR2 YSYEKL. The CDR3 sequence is CASSIGVFDEQYF.

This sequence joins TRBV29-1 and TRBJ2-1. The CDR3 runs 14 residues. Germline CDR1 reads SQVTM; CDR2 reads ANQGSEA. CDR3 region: CSVADLASYNEQFF.

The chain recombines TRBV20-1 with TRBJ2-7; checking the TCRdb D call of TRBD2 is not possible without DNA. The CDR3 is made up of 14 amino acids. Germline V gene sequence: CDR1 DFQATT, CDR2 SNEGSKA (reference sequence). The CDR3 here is CSASKPGPLAEQYF.

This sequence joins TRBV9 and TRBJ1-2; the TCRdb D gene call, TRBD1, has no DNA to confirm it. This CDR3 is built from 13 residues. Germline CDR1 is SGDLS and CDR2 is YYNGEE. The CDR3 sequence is CASGRRGPDGYTF.

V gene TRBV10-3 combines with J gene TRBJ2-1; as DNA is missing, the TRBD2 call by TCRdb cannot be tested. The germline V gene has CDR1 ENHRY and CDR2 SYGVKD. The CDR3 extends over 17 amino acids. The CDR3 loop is CAISERGGTSYPNEQFF.

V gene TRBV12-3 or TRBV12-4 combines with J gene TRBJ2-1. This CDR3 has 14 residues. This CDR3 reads CASRGGRSYNEQFF.

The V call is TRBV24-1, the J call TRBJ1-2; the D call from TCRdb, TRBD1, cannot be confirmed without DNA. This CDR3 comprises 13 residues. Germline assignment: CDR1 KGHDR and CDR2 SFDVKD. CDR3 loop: CATNSGADYGYTF.

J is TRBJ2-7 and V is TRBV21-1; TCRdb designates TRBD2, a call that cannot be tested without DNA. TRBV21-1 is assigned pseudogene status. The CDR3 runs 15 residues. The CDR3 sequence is CASSIRGDSYYEQYF.

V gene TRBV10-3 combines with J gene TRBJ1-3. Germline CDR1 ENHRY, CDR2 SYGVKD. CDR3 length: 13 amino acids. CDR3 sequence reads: CAISETTENTIYF.

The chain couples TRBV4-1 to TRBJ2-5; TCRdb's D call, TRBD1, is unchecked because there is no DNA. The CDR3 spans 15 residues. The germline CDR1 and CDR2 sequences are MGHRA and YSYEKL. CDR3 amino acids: CASSLNPGGKETQYF.

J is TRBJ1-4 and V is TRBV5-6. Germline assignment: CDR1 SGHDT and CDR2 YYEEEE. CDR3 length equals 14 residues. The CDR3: CASSLGATNEKLFF.

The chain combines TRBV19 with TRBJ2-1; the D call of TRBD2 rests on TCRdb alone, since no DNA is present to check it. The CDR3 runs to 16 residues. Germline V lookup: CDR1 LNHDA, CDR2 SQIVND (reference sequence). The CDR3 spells CASSVLAQPSYNEQFF.

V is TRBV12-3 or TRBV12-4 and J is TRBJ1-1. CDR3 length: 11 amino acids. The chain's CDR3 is CASSSSTEAFF.

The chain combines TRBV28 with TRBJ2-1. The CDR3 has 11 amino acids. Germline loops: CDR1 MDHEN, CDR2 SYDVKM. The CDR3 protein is CASSHGYEQFF.

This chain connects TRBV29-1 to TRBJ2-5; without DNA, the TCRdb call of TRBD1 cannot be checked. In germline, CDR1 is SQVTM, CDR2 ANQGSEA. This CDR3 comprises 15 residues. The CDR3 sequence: CSVVLVGTVKETQYF. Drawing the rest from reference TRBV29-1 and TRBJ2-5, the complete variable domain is SAVISQKPSRDICQRGTSLTIQCQVDSQVTMMFWYRQQPGQSLTLIATANQGSEATYESGFVIDKFPISRPNLTFSTLTVSNMSPEDSSIYLCSVVLVGTVKETQYFGPGTRLLVL.

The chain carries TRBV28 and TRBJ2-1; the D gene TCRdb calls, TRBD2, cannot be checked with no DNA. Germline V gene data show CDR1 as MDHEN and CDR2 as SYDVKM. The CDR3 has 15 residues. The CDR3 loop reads CASSFFASGADEQFF.

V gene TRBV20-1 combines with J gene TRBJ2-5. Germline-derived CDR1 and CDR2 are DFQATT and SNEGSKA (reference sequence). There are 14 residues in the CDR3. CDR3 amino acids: CSARDWWDQETQYF.

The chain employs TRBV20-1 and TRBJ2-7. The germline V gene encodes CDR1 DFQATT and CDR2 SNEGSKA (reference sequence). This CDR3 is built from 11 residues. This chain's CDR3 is CSARSLLEQYF.

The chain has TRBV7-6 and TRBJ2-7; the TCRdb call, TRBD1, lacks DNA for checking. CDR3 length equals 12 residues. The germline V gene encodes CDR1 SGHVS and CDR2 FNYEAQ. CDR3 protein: CASSPLSGEQYF.